These 18 T cell receptor beta chains were all obtained from the same sample, sequenced in a study of shared clonotypes between healthy human individuals. Some clones are missing from TCRdb's copy, which holds only in-frame ones; the method was immunoSEQ multiplex PCR. This table has fewer than 1.6 million clones, approximately 98.5% appearing once. The sample was naive CD4+ T cells sorted from blood. Subset denoted: CD45RA+ positively selected. These receptors were taken from a man in his thirties or forties in good health.

A note on this clone: Other DNA sequences in the same sample also yield this CDR3. The chain has TRBV5-1 and TRBJ2-2, with 11 bases identical to TRBD2. The ends lost 3 bases at V and 5 bases at J; junction bases unmatched: 3. From germline, CDR1 is SGHRS and CDR2 YFSETQ. The CDR3 length is 15 residues. The DNA for the CDR3 is TGCGCCAGCAGCTCGGGACTAGCGGATACCGGGGAGCTGTTTTTT. Encoded protein: CASSSGLADTGELFF.

The chain combines TRBV28 with TRBJ1-2; tentatively, D is TRBD1 (6 bases). V lost 2 bases and J 5 bases, leaving 9 bases between the germline ends. This CDR3 has 13 residues. Germline V CDR1 and CDR2: MDHEN, SYDVKM. The CDR3 reads CASSLPGQYGYTF. CDR3 sequence (DNA): TGTGCCAGCAGTTTACCGGGACAATATGGCTACACCTTC.

The count of this clone is one. The genes are TRBV18 and TRBJ1-2; D might be TRBD1 (6 bases). Trimming took 3 bases from V and 3 from J, leaving 17 bases between them. The V gene's germline CDR1 is KGHSH and CDR2 LQKENI. The CDR3 spans 16 residues. DNA of the CDR3: TGTGCCAGCTCACCTACCACAGGGTGGGTGGACTATGGCTACACCTTC. Its protein product is CASSPTTGWVDYGYTF.

The chain recombines TRBV28 with TRBJ2-4, with D unclear. Trimming pared 6 bases from V and 0 bases from J, leaving 21 bases between. Germline loops: CDR1 MDHEN, CDR2 SYDVKM. The CDR3 is 18 residues long. CDR3 loop: CASRPVVGIPLAKNIQYF. The CDR3 DNA reads as TGTGCCAGCAGACCCGTAGTAGGAATTCCCCTAGCCAAAAACATTCAGTACTTC. Complete variable domain (other parts from reference TRBV28 and TRBJ2-4): DVKVTQSSRYLVKRTGEKVFLECVQDMDHENMFWYRQDPGLGLRLIYFSYDVKMKEKGDIPEGYSVSREKKERFSLILESASTNQTSMYLCASRPVVGIPLAKNIQYFGAGTRLSVL.

The chain combines TRBV5-4 with TRBJ2-3; D gene unclear. V was shortened by 1 base and J by 5 bases, with 8 bases between the two germline ends. This CDR3 region has 13 residues. Germline assignment: CDR1 SGHNT and CDR2 YYREEE (reference sequence). CDR3: CASSLSLGDTQYF. Written as DNA, the CDR3 is TGTGCCAGCAGCTTGAGTTTGGGAGATACGCAGTATTTT.

A single count supports this clone. CDR3: CASTDRAGNEQYF. CDR3 in DNA: TGTGCCAGCACCGATCGGGCAGGGAACGAGCAGTACTTC. The chain uses TRBV6-5 and TRBJ2-7, with TRBD1 as a possible D gene (5 bases). The germline V gene encodes CDR1 MNHEY and CDR2 SVGAGI. This CDR3 is 13 amino acids long. Between the trimmed V and J ends, which lost 7 bases and 5 bases, there was a span of 15 bases.

The rearrangement uses TRBV2 and TRBJ1-5, with D maybe TRBD1 (6 bases). The germline V gene encodes CDR1 SNHLY and CDR2 FYNNEI. Trimming took off 2 bases at V and 7 bases at J, with 12 bases between the two ends. The CDR3 is 14 amino acids. The CDR3 spells CASSESQGYQPQHF. The CDR3 nucleotides are TGTGCCAGCAGTGAATCACAGGGATACCAGCCCCAGCATTTT.

This rearrangement joins TRBV9 to TRBJ2-1; 7 nucleotides align to TRBD1. CDR3 length equals 13 residues. The V segment lost 3 bases and the J segment 6 bases; nucleotides outside the gene matches: 3. The V gene's germline CDR1 is SGDLS and CDR2 YYNGEE. This CDR3 reads CASSATGVNEQFF. The CDR3 DNA follows: TGTGCCAGCAGCGCAACAGGGGTCAATGAGCAGTTCTTC. Filled out from reference TRBV9 and TRBJ2-1, the complete variable domain reads DSGVTQTPKHLITATGQRVTLRCSPRSGDLSVYWYQQSLDQGLQFLIQYYNGEERAKGNILERFSAQQFPDLHSELNLSSLELGDSALYFCASSATGVNEQFFGPGTRLTVL.

This clone showed up just once. This chain uses TRBV28 with TRBJ1-1, with D unresolved. CDR1 and CDR2 (germline): MDHEN, SYDVKM. V lost 6 bases, J lost 4 bases, and 12 bases lay in between. This CDR3 region has 13 residues. The CDR3 DNA follows: TGTGCCAGCAGACTCTTACAGACCACTGAAGCTTTCTTT. Amino acids: CASRLLQTTEAFF.

V usage is TRBV27 and J usage is TRBJ2-7, with 7 bases aligning to TRBD2. The CDR3 covers 17 residues. V was pared by 4 bases and J by 0 bases, with 12 bases of the junction left unmatched. The germline V gene encodes CDR1 MNHEY and CDR2 SMNVEV (reference sequence). The CDR3 region has the DNA TGTGCCAGCAGTTCCCGACCCCGGGAGGTCGACTCCTACGAGCAGTACTTC. This encodes CASSSRPREVDSYEQYF.

This clone was recorded only once. The V call is TRBV6-6, the J call TRBJ1-1; 7 bases fit TRBD1. The CDR3 extends over 15 amino acids. The V segment lost 8 bases and the J segment 5 bases; nucleotides outside the gene matches: 14. Per the germline V gene, CDR1 is MNHNY and CDR2 is SVGAGI (reference sequence). The CDR3 DNA follows: TGTGCCAGCCATCCGACAGGGCGAGGCTTAACTGAAGCTTTCTTT. Protein sequence: CASHPTGRGLTEAFF.

The rearrangement joins TRBV6-5 to TRBJ1-1; 8 nucleotides agree with TRBD1. This CDR3 spans 16 amino acids. With V trimmed by 2 bases and J by 5 bases, 10 bases remained unmatched. Germline CDR1 and CDR2: MNHEY and SVGAGI. CDR3 sequence reads: CASSYEYGQGVTEAFF. The CDR3 DNA reads TGTGCCAGCAGTTACGAATACGGACAGGGAGTGACTGAAGCTTTCTTT.

The V and J genes are TRBV18 and TRBJ2-7; the D gene is possibly TRBD1 (6 bases). The CDR3 is 14 amino acids. CDR1 is KGHSH and CDR2 is LQKENI in the germline V gene. The V end lost 2 bases, the J end lost 5 bases, and 13 bases lay between the germline ends. CDR3 sequence: CASSPSQGSDEQYF. In nucleotides, the CDR3 is TGTGCCAGCTCACCATCCCAGGGGTCGGACGAGCAGTACTTC.

V usage is TRBV12-5 and J usage is TRBJ2-1; the D gene is possibly TRBD2 (6 bases). The germline gives CDR1 LGHNT, CDR2 FRNRAP. The CDR3 totals 14 residues. Trimming removed 7 bases at V and 9 bases at J, with 19 bases between. CDR3 nucleotide sequence: TGTGCTAGTGTAGCGGACCATCCTCTGGGTGAGCAGTTCTTC. Protein sequence: CASVADHPLGEQFF.

The rearrangement uses TRBV7-2 and TRBJ2-1; D call uncertain. The germline V gene encodes CDR1 SGHTA and CDR2 FQGNSA. This CDR3 is 15 amino acids long. Trimming cost V 1 base and J 3 bases, with 10 bases left between them. The CDR3 here is CASSLVQTGYNEQFF. In DNA form, the CDR3 reads TGTGCCAGCAGCTTAGTTCAGACTGGCTACAATGAGCAGTTCTTC.

This rearrangement joins TRBV28 to TRBJ2-2; maybe TRBD1 (6 bases). Germline CDR1 is MDHEN and CDR2 is SYDVKM. The germline V and J ends were trimmed by 2 bases and 3 bases, with 10 bases remaining between them. The CDR3 sequence is 15 residues long. CDR3 DNA: TGTGCCAGCAGTTTAGGGGGCGCGGACACCGGGGAGCTGTTTTTT. Translation gives CASSLGGADTGELFF.

The V and J genes are TRBV5-5 and TRBJ2-1, with 7 bases that match TRBD2. J lost 8 bases, V lost 6 bases, and 5 bases had no gene match. The CDR3 extends over 12 amino acids. Germline CDR1 is SGHKS and CDR2 is YYEKEE (reference sequence). This chain's CDR3 is CASNPGGDEQFF. CDR3 DNA: TGTGCCAGCAACCCGGGGGGTGATGAGCAGTTCTTC.

The J gene is TRBJ1-2, the V gene TRBV5-8, with D tentatively TRBD1 (5 bases). This CDR3 spans 13 amino acids. The germline CDR1 and CDR2 sequences are SGHTS and YDEGEE. Trimming took 4 bases from V and 8 from J, leaving 15 bases between them. For the CDR3, the DNA is TGTGCCAGCAGCCTGGGGGGGAGTGAAGGCTACACCTTC. As protein: CASSLGGSEGYTF.